Listed here are 27 T cell receptor beta chains from one sample, sequenced in a study of CD8 T cells in Susac syndrome. RNA was extracted with the RNeasy kit, and a quantity of about 0.45 to 1 ug was reverse transcribed using random hexamers. TCRdb re-called the immunoSEQ multiplex PCR reads through MiXCR, storing one row per CDR3 protein. The profile shows approximately 100,000 distinct CDR3 sequences, less than 97% of them singletons. Sequenced input: CD4+ T cells from PBMCs. These receptors originate from a human donor in good health.

The chain uses TRBV5-1 and TRBJ1-1; weak D call: TRBD1 (5 bases). Trimming removed 4 bases from V and 2 bases from J, with 18 bases in between. Looked up from germline, CDR1 is SGHRS and CDR2 is YFSETQ. This CDR3 region has 16 residues. The CDR3 DNA is TGCGCCAGCAGCCAGCTTACCGGGACTGGAAACACTGAAGCTTTCTTT. Protein product: CASSQLTGTGNTEAFF.

V and J are TRBV7-9 and TRBJ2-5; D call uncertain. This CDR3 comprises 15 residues. V was pared by 0 bases and J by 2 bases, with 10 bases between. Germline lookup yields CDR1 SEHNR and CDR2 FQNEAQ (reference sequence). CDR3: CASSLALTAQETQYF. The DNA for the CDR3 is TGTGCCAGCAGCTTAGCGCTAACAGCTCAAGAGACCCAGTACTTC.

This clonotype was counted between two and nine times. CDR3 DNA sequence: TGTGCCAGCAGTTTAAGTGGGACTTCCTACGAGCAGTACTTC. Amino acid sequence: CASSLSGTSYEQYF. J is TRBJ2-7 and V is TRBV12-3 or TRBV12-4, with D maybe TRBD2 (6 bases). V gave up 2 bases and J gave up 1 base, with 9 bases separating them. The length of the CDR3 is 14 residues.

V usage is TRBV7-9 and J usage is TRBJ1-4, with TRBD1 identical over 7 bases. CDR1 is SEHNR and CDR2 is FQNEAQ in the germline V gene (reference sequence). The CDR3 consists of 16 residues. Trimming took 4 bases from V and 7 from J; bases not matched to a gene: 12. The DNA of the CDR3 is TGTGCCAGCAGCTCACAACGGCGGACAGGTGGTGAAAAACTGTTTTTT. This sequence encodes CASSSQRRTGGEKLFF.

The chain employs TRBV20-1 and TRBJ2-4; D might be TRBD1 (5 bases). The germline V and J ends were trimmed by 6 bases and 1 base, with 7 bases remaining between them. Germline CDR1 is DFQATT and CDR2 is SNEGSKA (reference sequence). The CDR3 totals 12 residues. The CDR3 DNA reads as TGCAGTGCGAAGGGGGCCAAAAACATTCAGTACTTC. Translation gives CSAKGAKNIQYF.

The J gene is TRBJ2-3, the V gene TRBV2, with TRBD1 matching 10 bases. CDR1 is SNHLY, CDR2 FYNNEI, per germline. CDR3 length equals 14 residues. The V gene end was trimmed by 6 bases and the J gene end by 6 bases; junction bases not matched to a gene: 6. The CDR3 sequence is CASSRDRGADTQYF. The CDR3 DNA follows: TGTGCCAGCAGCCGGGACAGGGGTGCCGATACGCAGTATTTT.

The chain couples TRBV25-1 to TRBJ1-3; D gene uncertain. This CDR3 is built from 13 residues. Deletions cut 1 base from V and 4 bases from J, with 5 bases between. Per the germline V gene, CDR1 is MGHDK and CDR2 is SYGVNS. The CDR3 nucleotides are TGTGCCAGCAGTGAATTCGGGGGAAACACCATATATTTT. Its translation: CASSEFGGNTIYF.

V usage is TRBV27 and J usage is TRBJ2-5; 12 positions agree with TRBD2. Trimming cost V 7 bases and J 6 bases; bases outside gene matches: 15. The V gene's germline CDR1 is MNHEY and CDR2 SMNVEV (reference sequence). The CDR3 has 17 residues. The CDR3 coding sequence is TGTGCCAGCATGCTTCTGTCTCTAGCGGGGGGGCCGAAGACCCAGTACTTC. It is translated as CASMLLSLAGGPKTQYF.

The chain recombines TRBV9 with TRBJ2-4; 7 bases are shared with TRBD2. Per the germline V gene, CDR1 is SGDLS and CDR2 is YYNGEE. V lost 2 bases and J lost 0; bases outside the gene matches: 17. The CDR3 consists of 20 residues. The CDR3 DNA reads as TGTGCCAGCAGCGTCCTGCCGAGGGAGGGGACTGTACTAGCCAAAAACATTCAGTACTTC. Its protein product is CASSVLPREGTVLAKNIQYF. The variable domain in full, completed from reference TRBV9 and TRBJ2-4, reads DSGVTQTPKHLITATGQRVTLRCSPRSGDLSVYWYQQSLDQGLQFLIQYYNGEERAKGNILERFSAQQFPDLHSELNLSSLELGDSALYFCASSVLPREGTVLAKNIQYFGAGTRLSVL.

This chain links TRBV5-6 with TRBJ2-1; unclear D gene. Germline V gene lookup returns CDR1 SGHDT and CDR2 YYEEEE. The V and J ends lost 1 base and 10 bases respectively, with 12 bases between them. The CDR3 covers 13 residues. CDR3 region: CASSLTGFGEQFF. CDR3 DNA: TGTGCCAGCAGCTTGACCGGTTTCGGAGAGCAGTTCTTC.

V gene TRBV7-9 combines with J gene TRBJ2-7; weak D call: TRBD2 (7 bases). The CDR3 covers 17 residues. Germline-derived CDR1 and CDR2 are SEHNR and FQNEAQ (reference sequence). V lost 5 bases and J 6 bases, leaving 26 bases between the germline ends. The CDR3 protein is CASSATGFRAGVSEQYF. The CDR3 region has the DNA TGTGCCAGCAGCGCCACAGGGTTTAGGGCGGGAGTTTCCGAGCAGTACTTC.

A single count supports this clonotype. The rearrangement uses TRBV6-2 or TRBV6-3 and TRBJ1-5; no clear D. The germline V and J ends were trimmed by 5 bases and 0 bases, with 8 bases remaining between them. The germline CDR1 and CDR2 sequences are MNHEY and SVGEGT. This CDR3 is built from 14 residues. Here the CDR3 DNA reads TGTGCCAGCAGTGCTCAACATAGCAATCAGCCCCAGCATTTT. This codes for CASSAQHSNQPQHF.

V is TRBV29-1 and J is TRBJ2-7; 10 positions agree with TRBD1. CDR3 length equals 14 residues. V dropped 3 bases and J dropped 9; count of bases not matched to a gene: 11. Germline V gene sequence: CDR1 SQVTM, CDR2 ANQGSEA. The CDR3 sequence is CSVEVRDRGFRQYF. The CDR3 DNA reads as TGCAGCGTTGAGGTCCGGGACAGGGGTTTCCGGCAGTACTTC.

The rearrangement links TRBV2 to TRBJ2-1; TRBD2 agrees at 14 bases. Per germline, CDR1 SNHLY and CDR2 FYNNEI. The ends lost 5 bases at V and 6 bases at J; junction bases unmatched: 3. The CDR3 has 15 residues. DNA of the CDR3: TGTGCCAGCAGTACCGGACTAGCGGGAGGCAATGAGCAGTTCTTC. This encodes CASSTGLAGGNEQFF. Filled out from reference TRBV2 and TRBJ2-1, the complete variable domain reads EPEVTQTPSHQVTQMGQEVILRCVPISNHLYFYWYRQILGQKVEFLVSFYNNEISEKSEIFDDQFSVERPDGSNFTLKIRSTKLEDSAMYFCASSTGLAGGNEQFFGPGTRLTVL.

J is TRBJ2-3 and V is TRBV4-3; 8 positions agree with TRBD2. The CDR3 sequence is 17 residues long. V trimming: 2 bases; J trimming: 4 bases; junction bases outside the gene matches: 11. Germline V CDR1 and CDR2: LGHNA, YSLEER. The CDR3 reads CASSQISGRGGADTQYF. The CDR3 DNA reads as TGCGCCAGCAGCCAAATAAGCGGGAGAGGTGGCGCAGATACGCAGTATTTT.

This chain uses TRBV6-2 or TRBV6-3 with TRBJ2-3; TRBD2 matches at 7 bases. This CDR3 is built from 14 residues. Losses at the gene ends were 11 bases for V and 0 bases for J; bases not matched to a gene: 8. The germline V gene encodes CDR1 MNHEY and CDR2 SVGEGT. This CDR3 is CAGASGSSTDTQYF. CDR3 sequence (DNA): TGTGCCGGTGCTAGCGGATCTAGCACAGATACGCAGTATTTT.

The gene calls are TRBV29-1 and TRBJ2-3; 12 positions agree with TRBD2. Germline CDR1 is SQVTM and CDR2 is ANQGSEA. This CDR3 region has 12 residues. Trimming cost V 6 bases and J 8 bases; bases outside gene matches: 3. The CDR3 DNA reads as TGCAGCGTAGGACTAGCGGGGAGTACGCAGTATTTT. This translates into CSVGLAGSTQYF.

The V and J genes are TRBV6-5 and TRBJ1-1; 9 positions agree with TRBD1. CDR3 size: 13 residues. From germline, CDR1 is MNHEY and CDR2 SVGAGI. V gave up 7 bases and J gave up 4 bases; unmatched junction bases: 4. The DNA for the CDR3 is TGTGCCAGCACCCTGACAGGGGGCACTGAAGCTTTCTTT. Its protein is CASTLTGGTEAFF.

The V and J genes are TRBV2 and TRBJ1-4; D is ambiguous. Germline V gene data show CDR1 as SNHLY and CDR2 as FYNNEI. There are 14 residues in the CDR3. V was cut by 6 bases and J by 8 bases, with 16 bases left in between. CDR3 in amino acids: CASRNEALNEKLFF. CDR3 in DNA: TGTGCCAGCAGAAACGAGGCGTTAAACGAAAAACTGTTTTTT.

The chain carries TRBV7-9 and TRBJ1-6; D not resolved. The V and J ends lost 3 bases and 7 bases respectively, with 10 bases between them. Germline loops: CDR1 SEHNR, CDR2 FQNEAQ (reference sequence). This CDR3 contains 14 residues. Here the CDR3 DNA reads TGTGCCAGCAGCTTTCAGATTAAGAATTCACCCCTCCACTTT. Protein sequence: CASSFQIKNSPLHF. The full variable domain, its missing parts supplied by reference TRBV7-9 and TRBJ1-6, is DTGVSQNPRHKITKRGQNVTFRCDPISEHNRLYWYRQTLGQGPEFLTYFQNEAQLEKSRLLSDRFSAERPKGSFSTLEIQRTEQGDSAMYLCASSFQIKNSPLHFGNGTRLTVT.

The CDR3 loop is CSLWRLRTGAHYTDTQYF. As DNA, the CDR3 is TGCAGCCTGTGGAGGCTCAGGACAGGGGCTCACTACACAGATACGCAGTATTTT. This rearrangement joins TRBV29-1 to TRBJ2-3, with 9 positions matching TRBD1. The junction had 20 bases not matched to a gene; V was cut back by 8 bases and J by 2 bases. The CDR3 is 18 residues long. Per germline, CDR1 SQVTM and CDR2 ANQGSEA.

CDR3 nucleotide sequence: TGTGCCAGCACCCCCGTGGTTGGTGAGCAGTTCTTC. Protein sequence: CASTPVVGEQFF. The chain employs TRBV28 and TRBJ2-1, with D uncertain. CDR1 and CDR2 from the germline V gene are MDHEN and SYDVKM. CDR3 length: 12 amino acids. The germline V and J ends were trimmed by 7 bases and 9 bases, with 13 bases remaining between them.

Written as DNA, the CDR3 is TGTGCCAGCAGCCCCGTGGGGGGTCCCCCAGAGACCCAGTACTTC. Protein sequence: CASSPVGGPPETQYF. V usage is TRBV7-9 and J usage is TRBJ2-5; D might be TRBD2 (6 bases). Germline V gene lookup returns CDR1 SEHNR and CDR2 FQNEAQ (reference sequence). The CDR3 loop spans 15 amino acids. The V gene lost 5 bases and the J gene lost 4 bases, with 17 bases spanning the gap. Supplemented by reference TRBV7-9 and TRBJ2-5, the full variable domain reads DTGVSQNPRHKITKRGQNVTFRCDPISEHNRLYWYRQTLGQGPEFLTYFQNEAQLEKSRLLSDRFSAERPKGSFSTLEIQRTEQGDSAMYLCASSPVGGPPETQYFGPGTRLLVL.

The CDR3: CSAEEGQGSYEQYF. The CDR3 bases are TGCAGTGCGGAGGAGGGACAGGGATCCTACGAGCAGTACTTC. This chain joins TRBV20-1 and TRBJ2-7, with 9 bases lining up with TRBD1. The CDR3 runs to 14 residues. In germline, CDR1 is DFQATT, CDR2 SNEGSKA (reference sequence). The V segment lost 6 bases and the J segment 1 base; nucleotides outside the gene matches: 7.

The V call is TRBV4-3, the J call TRBJ2-1, with D perhaps TRBD2 (5 bases). Trimming left V 1 base short and J 1 base short, with 14 bases between. The CDR3 extends over 17 amino acids. The germline V gene has CDR1 LGHNA and CDR2 YSLEER. The CDR3 DNA follows: TGCGCCAGCAGCCAAGGGACTTCCCTTAGGTCCTACAATGAGCAGTTCTTC. Translating gives CASSQGTSLRSYNEQFF.

The chain links TRBV6-1 to TRBJ2-1, with 11 bases lining up with TRBD2. The V gene end was trimmed by 3 bases and the J gene end by 10 bases; junction bases not matched to a gene: 5. This CDR3 spans 14 amino acids. Germline-derived CDR1 and CDR2 are MNHNS and SASEGT. The CDR3 loop is CASSDSGRAGEQFF. The CDR3, as DNA: TGTGCCAGCAGTGATAGCGGGAGGGCCGGAGAGCAGTTCTTC.

The CDR3 reads CATSRPPTGTQYF. CDR3 nucleotides: TGTGCCACCAGCAGACCCCCCACGGGGACCCAGTACTTC. The chain has TRBV15 and TRBJ2-5, with no clear D. Trimming took 2 bases from V and 7 from J, leaving 11 bases between them. This CDR3 is built from 13 residues. Germline V gene lookup returns CDR1 LNHNV and CDR2 YYDKDF (reference sequence).